This is a list of T cell receptor beta chains from one sample in a study of regulatory T cells in long-lasting Graves disease. TCRdb re-called the multiplex PCR reads with MiXCR, one entry per CDR3 protein. The sample lists 400,000 to 600,000 distinct CDR3 sequences; about 22% were seen once. This specimen consisted of peripheral blood mononuclear cells (PBMCs), obtained when the disease was refractory, from a patient treated with antithyroid drugs. The source is a female donor with Graves disease. CDR3s include the opening cysteine and the closing phenylalanine or tryptophan. Each record gives: D gene, CDR3 length, V gene, J gene, CDR3 protein. A D gene is named only where the DNA matches it firmly.

d_gene: TRBD1
len: 15
v_gene: TRBV3-1
j_gene: TRBJ1-5
CDR3aa: CASSWGTENNQPQHF

d_gene: -
len: 13
v_gene: TRBV29-1
j_gene: TRBJ2-7
CDR3aa: CSVEGAFGDEQYF

d_gene: -
len: 15
v_gene: TRBV15
j_gene: TRBJ1-1
CDR3aa: CATSRDYRLNTEAFF

d_gene: TRBD1
len: 13
v_gene: TRBV5-6
j_gene: TRBJ1-6
CDR3aa: CASSFGTGGDCHF

d_gene: -
len: 15
v_gene: TRBV15
j_gene: TRBJ1-5
CDR3aa: CATSRADSQNQPQHF

d_gene: TRBD2
len: 15
v_gene: TRBV7-7
j_gene: TRBJ2-7
CDR3aa: CASSLGTSSAYEQYF

d_gene: -
len: 14
v_gene: TRBV5-1
j_gene: TRBJ2-3
CDR3aa: CASSFRAGTDTQYF

d_gene: -
len: 13
v_gene: TRBV7-2
j_gene: TRBJ2-7
CDR3aa: CASSHDRIYEQYF

d_gene: -
len: 13
v_gene: TRBV4-1
j_gene: TRBJ1-2
CDR3aa: CASSQGLGGGYTF

d_gene: -
len: 16
v_gene: TRBV12-5
j_gene: TRBJ1-2
CDR3aa: CASGLVIGQPNYGYTF

d_gene: -
len: 17
v_gene: TRBV4-1
j_gene: TRBJ2-2
CDR3aa: CASSQEGWTTRTGELFF

d_gene: TRBD1
len: 15
v_gene: TRBV5-1
j_gene: TRBJ2-1
CDR3aa: CASSQNRGAYNEQFF

d_gene: -
len: 14
v_gene: TRBV9
j_gene: TRBJ1-4
CDR3aa: CASSVGGANEKLFF

d_gene: -
len: 15
v_gene: TRBV28
j_gene: TRBJ2-3
CDR3aa: CASSLTGARTDTQYF

d_gene: -
len: 13
v_gene: TRBV29-1
j_gene: TRBJ1-4
CDR3aa: CSALLATNEKLFF

d_gene: -
len: 13
v_gene: TRBV6-5
j_gene: TRBJ1-1
CDR3aa: CASSYGENTEAFF

d_gene: -
len: 14
v_gene: TRBV6-1
j_gene: TRBJ2-7
CDR3aa: CASRTTGIPYEQYF

d_gene: TRBD2
len: 16
v_gene: TRBV6-1
j_gene: TRBJ2-7
CDR3aa: CASTDRATSGTGEQYF

d_gene: -
len: 14
v_gene: TRBV18
j_gene: TRBJ2-5
CDR3aa: CASSPPVSLETQYF

d_gene: -
len: 17
v_gene: TRBV27
j_gene: TRBJ1-6
CDR3aa: CASSLFRASSYNSPLHF

d_gene: -
len: 13
v_gene: TRBV27
j_gene: TRBJ2-3
CDR3aa: CASSVLGSDTQYF

d_gene: -
len: 13
v_gene: TRBV27
j_gene: TRBJ1-1
CDR3aa: CASTPSGGTEAFF

d_gene: TRBD2
len: 11
v_gene: TRBV29-1
j_gene: TRBJ2-7
CDR3aa: CGVGGTGEQYF

d_gene: TRBD1
len: 15
v_gene: TRBV6-1
j_gene: TRBJ1-3
CDR3aa: CASSPQGASGNTIYF

d_gene: -
len: 14
v_gene: TRBV29-1
j_gene: TRBJ2-7
CDR3aa: CSVESPGETYEQYF

d_gene: -
len: 13
v_gene: TRBV9
j_gene: TRBJ2-7
CDR3aa: CASSASPHDEQYF

d_gene: -
len: 13
v_gene: TRBV29-1
j_gene: TRBJ1-4
CDR3aa: CSGQGTTGEKLFF

d_gene: -
len: 14
v_gene: TRBV12-3/TRBV12-4
j_gene: TRBJ1-1
CDR3aa: CASRATQENTEAFF

d_gene: TRBD1
len: 14
v_gene: TRBV28
j_gene: TRBJ1-4
CDR3aa: CASSFDRGDEKLFF

d_gene: -
len: 14
v_gene: TRBV12-3/TRBV12-4
j_gene: TRBJ1-5
CDR3aa: CASSIPSLNQPQHF

d_gene: -
len: 14
v_gene: TRBV28
j_gene: TRBJ1-5
CDR3aa: CASTHLYSNQPQHF

d_gene: -
len: 13
v_gene: TRBV5-6
j_gene: TRBJ2-2
CDR3aa: CASSRGRNGELFF

d_gene: -
len: 12
v_gene: TRBV20-1
j_gene: TRBJ2-5
CDR3aa: CSASPGTDTQYF

d_gene: -
len: 16
v_gene: TRBV9
j_gene: TRBJ1-1
CDR3aa: CASSDQTELPNTEAFF

d_gene: -
len: 13
v_gene: TRBV15
j_gene: TRBJ1-4
CDR3aa: CATSGRGNEKLFF

d_gene: TRBD1
len: 13
v_gene: TRBV19
j_gene: TRBJ2-7
CDR3aa: CASSTHGQGEQYF

d_gene: TRBD1
len: 13
v_gene: TRBV24-1
j_gene: TRBJ1-5
CDR3aa: CATGGQGNQPQHF